A single sample is the source of the 4 T cell receptor beta chains below, sequenced in a study of blood T cell repertoires in COVID-19. TCRdb's table, derived via immunoSEQ multiplex PCR, lists solely in-frame clones and lacks some. Of under 130,000 clones listed, approximately 72% are singletons. The sequencing input was peripheral blood. These receptors were collected from a woman in her 70s with acute or convalescent COVID-19.

The CDR3 DNA reads as TGTGCCTCTACAGGGGGAGCGAACACCGGGGAGCTGTTTTTT. This translates into CASTGGANTGELFF. This chain joins TRBV30 and TRBJ2-2; TRBD1 matches at 8 bases. There are 14 residues in the CDR3. The V segment lost 7 bases and the J segment 0 bases; nucleotides outside the gene matches: 4. Germline V gene data show CDR1 as GTSNPN and CDR2 as SVGIG (reference sequence).

The count of this clone is one. The rearrangement joins TRBV20-1 to TRBJ2-3; the D is unclear. The V gene lost 6 bases and the J gene lost 8 bases, with 12 bases spanning the gap. This CDR3 has 11 residues. Germline lookup yields CDR1 DFQATT and CDR2 SNEGSKA (reference sequence). The CDR3 region is CSAVNFGTQYF. The CDR3 DNA reads TGCAGTGCGGTTAACTTCGGTACGCAGTATTTT.

This clone was counted between two and nine times. The CDR3 DNA sequence: TGTGCCAGTAGTAACGGCGGGGGGAGTGCTTTCTTT. Translated, it gives CASSNGGGSAFF. The chain is built from TRBV19 and TRBJ1-1; weak D call: TRBD1 (5 bases). The CDR3 sequence is 12 residues long. The germline V gene encodes CDR1 LNHDA and CDR2 SQIVND (reference sequence). V lost 4 bases to trimming and J lost 11 bases, with 14 bases between them.

V and J are TRBV7-2 and TRBJ1-5; no clear D gene. Trimming took off 1 base at V and 4 bases at J, with 5 bases between the two ends. The CDR3 length is 13 residues. Germline V gene data show CDR1 as SGHTA and CDR2 as FQGNSA. CDR3 in amino acids: CASSLGRNQPQHF. The CDR3 bases are TGTGCCAGCAGCTTAGGTCGGAATCAGCCCCAGCATTTT.